This T cell receptor beta chain derives from a study of long-term antiretroviral therapy in people with HIV. Study details: Samples collected earliest predate the 2015 immediate-ART recommendation by about a decade. Overall study results and limits: Whichever time point was examined, clones expanded before ART dominated the repertoire. Diversity went up after ART and still fell short of transplant donor controls.

The germline V gene has CDR1 SGHTA and CDR2 FQGTGA. The CDR3 runs to 18 residues. The V gene lost 4 bases and the J gene lost 0 bases, with 18 bases spanning the gap. This was the immunoSEQ v3.0 assay at survey level. Only in-frame clones appear in the TCRdb table, and some are missing; sequencing was by immunoSEQ multiplex PCR. The sample yields about 29,000 clones, approximately 78% seen once. Worth noting for this clone: Its antigen remains unidentified.

Specimen: unsorted PBMCs, collected 3 years after starting antiretroviral therapy. The clonotype comes from a man between 35 and 55 years old with HIV. This rearrangement joins TRBV7-3 to TRBJ2-2; D is unclear. For the CDR3, the DNA is TGTGCCAGCAGCTCGGGTCCACCTGAGAACTCGAACACCGGGGAGCTGTTTTTT. Protein sequence: CASSSGPPENSNTGELFF.